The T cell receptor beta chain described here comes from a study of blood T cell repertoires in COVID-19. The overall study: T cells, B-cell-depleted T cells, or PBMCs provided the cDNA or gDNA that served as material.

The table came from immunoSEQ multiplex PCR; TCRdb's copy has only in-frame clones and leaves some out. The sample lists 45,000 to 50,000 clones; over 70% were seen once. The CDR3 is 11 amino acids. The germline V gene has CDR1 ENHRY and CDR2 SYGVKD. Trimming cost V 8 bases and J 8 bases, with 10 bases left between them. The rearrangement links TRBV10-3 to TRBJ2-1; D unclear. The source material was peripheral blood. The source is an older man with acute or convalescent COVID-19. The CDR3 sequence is CAIAFNDEQFF. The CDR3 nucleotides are TGTGCCATCGCGTTTAACGATGAGCAGTTCTTC.